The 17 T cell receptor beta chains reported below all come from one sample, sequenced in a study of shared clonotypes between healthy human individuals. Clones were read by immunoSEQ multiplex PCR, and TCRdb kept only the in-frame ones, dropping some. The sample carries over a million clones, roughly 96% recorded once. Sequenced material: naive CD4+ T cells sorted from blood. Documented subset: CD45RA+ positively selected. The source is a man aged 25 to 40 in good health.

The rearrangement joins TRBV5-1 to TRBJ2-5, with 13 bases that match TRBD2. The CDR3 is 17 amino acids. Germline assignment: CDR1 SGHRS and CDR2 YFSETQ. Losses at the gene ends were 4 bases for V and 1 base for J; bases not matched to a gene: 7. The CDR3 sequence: CASSPGTSGASQETQYF. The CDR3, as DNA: TGCGCCAGCAGCCCCGGGACTAGCGGGGCTTCCCAAGAGACCCAGTACTTC.

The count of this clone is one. In DNA form, the CDR3 reads TGTGCCAGCAGCATAGGGAGCTCTGGAAACACCATATATTTT. Translation: CASSIGSSGNTIYF. This chain connects TRBV7-9 to TRBJ1-3; D remains unclear. This CDR3 has 14 amino acids. Germline lookup yields CDR1 SEHNR and CDR2 FQNEAQ (reference sequence). The V and J ends lost 5 bases and 0 bases respectively, with 8 bases between them.

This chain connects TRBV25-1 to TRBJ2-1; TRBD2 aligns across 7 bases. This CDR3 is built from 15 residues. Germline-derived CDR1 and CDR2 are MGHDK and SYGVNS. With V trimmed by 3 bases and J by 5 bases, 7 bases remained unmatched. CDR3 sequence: CASSDPAGPNNEQFF. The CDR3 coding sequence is TGTGCCAGCAGTGACCCAGCGGGACCAAACAATGAGCAGTTCTTC.

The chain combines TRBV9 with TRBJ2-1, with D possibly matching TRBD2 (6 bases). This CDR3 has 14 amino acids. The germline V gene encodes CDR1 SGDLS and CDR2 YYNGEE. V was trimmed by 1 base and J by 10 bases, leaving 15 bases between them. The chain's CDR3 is CASSVTPSGEEQFF. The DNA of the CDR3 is TGTGCCAGCAGCGTAACTCCGTCGGGGGAGGAGCAGTTCTTC.

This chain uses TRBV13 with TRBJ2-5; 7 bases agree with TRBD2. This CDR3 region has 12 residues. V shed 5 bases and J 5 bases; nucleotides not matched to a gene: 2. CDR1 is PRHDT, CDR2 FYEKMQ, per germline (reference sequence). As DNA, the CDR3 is TGTGCCAGCAGCCCCGGGGGGGAGACCCAGTACTTC. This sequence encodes CASSPGGETQYF.

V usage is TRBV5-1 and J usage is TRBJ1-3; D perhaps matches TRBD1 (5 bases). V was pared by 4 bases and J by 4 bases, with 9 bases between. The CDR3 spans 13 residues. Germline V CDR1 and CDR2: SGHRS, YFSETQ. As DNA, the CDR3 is TGCGCCAGCAGCGGAGGACAAGGAAACACCATATATTTT. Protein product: CASSGGQGNTIYF. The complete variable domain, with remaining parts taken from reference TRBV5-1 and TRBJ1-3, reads KAGVTQTPRYLIKTRGQQVTLSCSPISGHRSVSWYQQTPGQGLQFLFEYFSETQRNKGNFPGRFSGRQFSNSRSEMNVSTLELGDSALYLCASSGGQGNTIYFGEGSWLTVV.

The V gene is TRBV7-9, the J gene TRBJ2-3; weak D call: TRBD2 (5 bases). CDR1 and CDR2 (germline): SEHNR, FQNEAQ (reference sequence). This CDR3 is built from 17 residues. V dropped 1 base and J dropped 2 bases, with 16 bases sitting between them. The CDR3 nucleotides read TGTGCCAGCAGCTTAGGGAGGCCAGAGAAGCTCACAGATACGCAGTATTTT. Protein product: CASSLGRPEKLTDTQYF.

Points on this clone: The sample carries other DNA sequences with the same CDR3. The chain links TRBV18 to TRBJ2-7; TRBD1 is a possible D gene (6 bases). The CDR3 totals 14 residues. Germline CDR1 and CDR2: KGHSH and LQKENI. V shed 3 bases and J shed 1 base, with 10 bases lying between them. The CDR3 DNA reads TGTGCCAGCTCACCCGACAGGAGGTCCTACGAGCAGTACTTC. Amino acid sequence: CASSPDRRSYEQYF.

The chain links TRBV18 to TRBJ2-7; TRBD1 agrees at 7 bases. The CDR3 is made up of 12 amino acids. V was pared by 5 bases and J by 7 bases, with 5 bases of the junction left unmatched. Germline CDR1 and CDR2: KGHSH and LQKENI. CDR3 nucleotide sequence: TGTGCCAGCTCATTAGGGACAGATGAGCAGTACTTC. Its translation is CASSLGTDEQYF.

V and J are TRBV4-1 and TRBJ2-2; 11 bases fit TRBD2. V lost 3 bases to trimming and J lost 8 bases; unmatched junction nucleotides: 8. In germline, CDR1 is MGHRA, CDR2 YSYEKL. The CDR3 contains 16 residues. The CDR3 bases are TGCGCCAGCAGCCAGCTAGCGGGAGGTTTCGAAGGGGAGCTGTTTTTT. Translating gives CASSQLAGGFEGELFF.

The CDR3 spells CAAGREGWTGELFF. The CDR3 nucleotides are TGTGCCGCGGGGAGGGAGGGATGGACCGGGGAGCTGTTTTTT. The chain recombines TRBV6-5 with TRBJ2-2, with 7 bases fitting TRBD2. The ends lost 11 bases at V and 5 bases at J; junction bases unmatched: 11. The CDR3 runs to 14 residues. Germline V lookup: CDR1 MNHEY, CDR2 SVGAGI.

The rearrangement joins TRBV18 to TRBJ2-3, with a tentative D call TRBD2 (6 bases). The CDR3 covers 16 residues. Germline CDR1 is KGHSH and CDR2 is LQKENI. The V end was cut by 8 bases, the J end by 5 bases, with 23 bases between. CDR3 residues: CASRRPLTSSGDTQYF. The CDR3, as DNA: TGTGCCAGCCGCCGACCCCTTACTAGCTCCGGAGATACGCAGTATTTT.

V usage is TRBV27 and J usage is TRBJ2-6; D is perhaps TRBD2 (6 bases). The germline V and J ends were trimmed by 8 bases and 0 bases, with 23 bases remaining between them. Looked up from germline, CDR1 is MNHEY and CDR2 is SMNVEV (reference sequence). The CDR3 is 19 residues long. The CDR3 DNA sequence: TGTGCCAGCTCGATGGCGGGGCAGCTAGTATACTCTGGGGCCAACGTCCTGACTTTC. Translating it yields CASSMAGQLVYSGANVLTF. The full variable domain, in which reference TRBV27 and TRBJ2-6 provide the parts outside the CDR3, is EAQVTQNPRYLITVTGKKLTVTCSQNMNHEYMSWYRQDPGLGLRQIYYSMNVEVTDKGDVPEGYKVSRKEKRNFPLILESPSPNQTSLYFCASSMAGQLVYSGANVLTFGAGSRLTVL.

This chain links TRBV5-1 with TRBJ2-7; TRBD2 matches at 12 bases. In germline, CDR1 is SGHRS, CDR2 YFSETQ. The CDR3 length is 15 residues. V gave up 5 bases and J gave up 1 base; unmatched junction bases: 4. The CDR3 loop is CASRPGTSGSYEQYF. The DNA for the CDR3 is TGCGCCAGCAGACCGGGGACTAGCGGGTCCTACGAGCAGTACTTC.

The CDR3 protein is CASSYGTSWRTDTQYF. The CDR3 DNA is TGTGCCAGCAGCTACGGGACTAGCTGGAGGACAGATACGCAGTATTTT. This sequence joins TRBV5-5 and TRBJ2-3; 9 positions agree with TRBD2. V lost 3 bases, J lost 3 bases, and 8 bases stayed unmatched. Germline CDR1 reads SGHKS; CDR2 reads YYEKEE (reference sequence). The length of the CDR3 is 16 residues.

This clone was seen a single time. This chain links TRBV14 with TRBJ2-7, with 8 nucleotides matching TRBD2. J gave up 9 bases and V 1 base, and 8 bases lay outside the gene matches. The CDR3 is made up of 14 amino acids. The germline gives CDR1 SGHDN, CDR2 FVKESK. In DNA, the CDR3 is TGTGCCAGCAGCCAAGCAGCGGGAGTACATGTGCAGTACTTC. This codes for CASSQAAGVHVQYF.

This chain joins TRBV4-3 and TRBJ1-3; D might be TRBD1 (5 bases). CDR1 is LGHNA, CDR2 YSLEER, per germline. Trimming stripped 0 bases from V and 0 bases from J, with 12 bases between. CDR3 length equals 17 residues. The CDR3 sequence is CASSQDRDRFSGNTIYF. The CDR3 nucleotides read TGCGCCAGCAGCCAAGATCGGGACCGATTCTCTGGAAACACCATATATTTT.